Each of the 30 T cell receptor beta chains below was sequenced from the same sample in a study of T cells in Graves' hyperthyroidism and ophthalmopathy. From RNA transcripts, TCR beta CDR3 regions were amplified. The TCR CDR3 was amplified in a first-round RT-PCR using the HTBI primer set. Using its own MiXCR run on the multiplex PCR reads, TCRdb lists one record per CDR3 protein. This sample has about 300,000 distinct CDR3 sequences, with roughly 14% found just once. Input material: blood. Receptor source: a woman aged 25 to 39 with Graves' hyperthyroidism that later progressed to Graves' ophthalmopathy.

The table lists this clonotype with many counts. This sequence joins TRBV2 and TRBJ2-6; D possibly uses TRBD1 or TRBD2 (5 bases each). Germline assignment: CDR1 SNHLY and CDR2 FYNNEI. With 5 bases removed from V and 0 bases from J, the gap between germline ends came to 11 bases. The CDR3 covers 16 residues. The CDR3 loop reads CASSWDGRSGANVLTF. Written as DNA, the CDR3 is TGTGCCAGCAGTTGGGACGGCCGCTCTGGGGCCAACGTCCTGACTTTC.

The chain couples TRBV7-9 to TRBJ1-6, with D unclear. CDR1 SEHNR and CDR2 FQNEAQ come from the germline V gene (reference sequence). The CDR3 extends over 14 amino acids. V was pared by 5 bases and J by 6 bases, with 11 bases between. The CDR3 nucleotides are TGTGCCAGCAGCCAGACCCAGCTTAATTCACCCCTCCACTTT. Amino acid sequence: CASSQTQLNSPLHF.

The CDR3 DNA sequence: TGTGCCAGCAGCCGGTGGGGGGGTCAGCCCCAGCATTTT. Amino acids: CASSRWGGQPQHF. This chain joins TRBV7-9 and TRBJ1-5; D perhaps matches TRBD1 (5 bases). V dropped 5 bases and J dropped 6 bases, with 11 bases sitting between them. Germline V CDR1 and CDR2: SEHNR, FQNEAQ (reference sequence). CDR3 length: 13 amino acids. Filled out from reference TRBV7-9 and TRBJ1-5, the complete variable domain reads DTGVSQNPRHKITKRGQNVTFRCDPISEHNRLYWYRQTLGQGPEFLTYFQNEAQLEKSRLLSDRFSAERPKGSFSTLEIQRTEQGDSAMYLCASSRWGGQPQHFGDGTRLSIL.

This clonotype was recorded at least ten times. V gene TRBV28 combines with J gene TRBJ1-3; tentatively, D is TRBD1 (5 bases). Per germline, CDR1 MDHEN and CDR2 SYDVKM. CDR3 length equals 15 residues. V lost 3 bases, J lost 0 bases, and 9 bases lay in between. CDR3 nucleotides: TGTGCCAGCAGTTTGGACACCTACTCTGGAAACACCATATATTTT. Its protein product is CASSLDTYSGNTIYF.

This chain links TRBV7-2 with TRBJ1-2; perhaps TRBD1 as D (5 bases). V lost 5 bases, J lost 4 bases, and 20 bases lay in between. Germline-derived CDR1 and CDR2 are SGHTA and FQGNSA. The CDR3 sequence is 16 residues long. The CDR3 is CASSPRGRSYTYGYTF. The CDR3 DNA reads TGTGCCAGCAGCCCTAGGGGCAGGTCTTACACCTATGGCTACACCTTC. Full variable domain (rest looked up from reference TRBV7-2 and TRBJ1-2): GAGVSQSPSNKVTEKGKDVELRCDPISGHTALYWYRQSLGQGLEFLIYFQGNSAPDKSGLPSDRFSAERTGGSVSTLTIQRTQQEDSAVYLCASSPRGRSYTYGYTFGSGTRLTVV.

As regards this clonotype: The conserved final phenylalanine or tryptophan is absent from the CDR3, which likely points to a read error. This chain uses TRBV9 with TRBJ2-3; maybe TRBD2 (5 bases). Germline V lookup: CDR1 SGDLS, CDR2 YYNGEE. The ends were cut back, 3 bases at V and 7 bases at J, with 12 bases in the middle. The length of the CDR3 is 13 residues. As DNA, the CDR3 is TGTGCCAGCAGCGCCGAGGGCCGGAATACGCAGTATCTT. This encodes CASSAEGRNTQYL.

This clonotype was seen repeatedly, ten times or more. The CDR3 bases are TGTGCCGGACAGGGATACGGCTACACCTTC. Translation gives CAGQGYGYTF. The chain couples TRBV12-3 or TRBV12-4 to TRBJ1-2, with TRBD1 matching 8 bases. The V and J ends lost 11 bases and 8 bases, in that order; junction bases with no gene match: 4. This CDR3 has 10 amino acids.

There are many counts of this clonotype. This chain connects TRBV27 to TRBJ2-1; 8 bases match TRBD2. This CDR3 has 13 amino acids. Germline lookup yields CDR1 MNHEY and CDR2 SMNVEV (reference sequence). The junction had 7 bases not matched to a gene; V was cut back by 7 bases and J by 8 bases. The CDR3 region has the DNA TGTGCCAGCAAGTCACTAGCGGCATATGAGCAGTTCTTC. Encoded protein: CASKSLAAYEQFF.

The V gene is TRBV28, the J gene TRBJ2-7; TRBD1 agrees at 9 bases. Germline V gives CDR1 MDHEN, CDR2 SYDVKM. The CDR3 extends over 15 amino acids. V lost 5 bases and J lost 0; bases outside the gene matches: 5. CDR3 protein: CASSIGGQGSYEQYF. DNA for the CDR3: TGTGCCAGCAGTATAGGGGGACAGGGCTCCTACGAGCAGTACTTC.

Many counts were recorded for this clonotype. The V gene is TRBV27, the J gene TRBJ2-7, with 7 positions matching TRBD1. Germline CDR1 and CDR2: MNHEY and SMNVEV (reference sequence). V shed 6 bases, J shed 3 bases, and the junction held 8 bases outside the gene matches. This CDR3 contains 14 residues. The CDR3 DNA reads as TGTGCCAGCAGCCCCGGGACAGACTACTACGAGCAGTACTTC. Protein product: CASSPGTDYYEQYF.

This clonotype was detected ten times or more. The chain employs TRBV7-9 and TRBJ2-3; the D is unclear. The V end was cut by 1 base, the J end by 2 bases, with 4 bases between. Germline V gives CDR1 SEHNR, CDR2 FQNEAQ (reference sequence). The CDR3 runs 13 residues. CDR3: CASSLEVTDTQYF. The CDR3 DNA is TGTGCCAGCAGCTTAGAAGTCACAGATACGCAGTATTTT.

A remark on this clonotype: One base away lies a much larger clone, so this may be a sequencing read error. The rearrangement links TRBV9 to TRBJ2-1; D unclear. Germline V CDR1 and CDR2: SGDLS, YYNGEE. CDR3 length: 20 amino acids. This chain's CDR3 is CAGSHGPSSGSPHSYNEQFF. CDR3 in DNA: TGTGCCGGCAGTCACGGACCGTCCTCGGGTTCCCCCCACTCCTACAATGAGCAGTTCTTC.

The sample holds many counts of this clonotype. The rearrangement joins TRBV6-5 to TRBJ2-5, with no clear D. Trimming stripped 2 bases from V and 5 bases from J, with 12 bases between. The CDR3 runs 14 residues. In germline, CDR1 is MNHEY, CDR2 SVGAGI. The CDR3: CASSYRRNGETQYF. CDR3 sequence (DNA): TGTGCCAGCAGTTACCGCAGGAATGGGGAGACCCAGTACTTC.

This clonotype was detected only a few times. The chain uses TRBV4-2 and TRBJ2-1, with 7 bases aligning to TRBD2. This CDR3 is built from 16 residues. Per germline, CDR1 LGHNA and CDR2 YNFKEQ. The ends lost 0 bases at V and 7 bases at J; junction bases unmatched: 9. The DNA of the CDR3 is TGTGCCAGCAGCCAAGATGGGGCGGGAGTTAAAAATGAGCAGTTCTTC. It encodes CASSQDGAGVKNEQFF.

This clonotype was counted at least ten times. Written as DNA, the CDR3 is TGTGCCAGCAGCAATACAGGACTAGCGGCTGGGGAGCTGTTTTTT. This codes for CASSNTGLAAGELFF. The chain recombines TRBV11-3 with TRBJ2-2, with TRBD2 matching over 10 bases. Germline V gene data show CDR1 as SGHNT and CDR2 as YENEEA. V shed 5 bases and J 8 bases; nucleotides not matched to a gene: 8. This CDR3 has 15 residues. Drawing the rest from reference TRBV11-3 and TRBJ2-2, the complete variable domain is EAGVVQSPRYKIIEKKQPVAFWCNPISGHNTLYWYLQNLGQGPELLIRYENEEAVDDSQLPKDRFSAERLKGVDSTLKIQPAELGDSAVYLCASSNTGLAAGELFFGEGSRLTVL.

This clonotype has ten or more counts. The chain employs TRBV6-2 or TRBV6-3 and TRBJ2-1, with 13 nucleotides matching TRBD2. This CDR3 comprises 16 residues. Germline CDR1 reads MNHEY; CDR2 reads SVGEGT. Trimming at V came to 8 bases and at J to 9 bases, leaving 13 bases not matched to a gene. In nucleotides, the CDR3 is TGTGCCAGCTTTAGGGCTAGGACTAGCGGGAGATCTGAGCAGTTCTTC. This encodes CASFRARTSGRSEQFF.

To note about this clonotype: A read error may be the cause here, since a much bigger clone is one base away. The CDR3 protein is CASSQDRGSGNTTYF. In DNA form, the CDR3 reads TGTGCCAGCAGCCAGGACAGGGGCTCTGGAAACACCACATATTTT. The V gene is TRBV7-8, the J gene TRBJ1-3, with TRBD1 matching over 9 bases. Germline CDR1 reads SGHVS; CDR2 reads FQNEAQ. The CDR3 totals 15 residues.

This clonotype was seen many times. The rearrangement joins TRBV5-1 to TRBJ2-7, with 10 bases identical to TRBD2. This CDR3 contains 14 residues. CDR1 is SGHRS and CDR2 is YFSETQ in the germline V gene. V was pared by 4 bases and J by 3 bases, with 4 bases of the junction left unmatched. The CDR3 DNA reads as TGCGCCAGCAGCGGAGCGGGAGGGTTCTACGAGCAGTACTTC. Amino acids: CASSGAGGFYEQYF.

This clonotype was seen only a few times. The chain is built from TRBV5-6 and TRBJ1-1; unclear D gene. This CDR3 comprises 21 residues. Germline assignment: CDR1 SGHDT and CDR2 YYEEEE. V was pared by 0 bases and J by 11 bases, with 38 bases between. The CDR3 protein is CASSLALDWASSDWVQIRAFF. CDR3 nucleotide sequence: TGTGCCAGCAGCTTGGCGCTCGACTGGGCCTCGTCGGATTGGGTCCAGATCCGGGCTTTCTTT.

This clonotype has ten or more counts. CDR3 protein: CSALTSGSLDEQYF. CDR3 in DNA: TGCAGTGCCCTGACTAGCGGGAGTCTAGACGAGCAGTACTTC. The V and J genes are TRBV20-1 and TRBJ2-7; 12 positions agree with TRBD2. After removal of 6 bases from V and 5 bases from J, the junction contained 8 bases not matched to a gene. This CDR3 comprises 14 residues. Germline lookup yields CDR1 DFQATT and CDR2 SNEGSKA (reference sequence).

This clonotype was picked up many times. The chain links TRBV4-2 to TRBJ2-5, with TRBD2 identical over 9 bases. The CDR3 consists of 17 residues. V lost 1 base and J lost 2; bases outside the gene matches: 8. Germline V gene sequence: CDR1 LGHNA, CDR2 YNFKEQ. The CDR3 region is CASSQGSSGSEQETQYF. The DNA for the CDR3 is TGTGCCAGCAGCCAAGGGAGTAGCGGGAGTGAACAAGAGACCCAGTACTTC.

This clonotype was observed at least ten times. The chain employs TRBV19 and TRBJ2-1; 7 bases align to TRBD2. Germline loops: CDR1 LNHDA, CDR2 SQIVND (reference sequence). This CDR3 is built from 15 residues. V trimming: 1 base; J trimming: 0 bases; junction bases outside the gene matches: 0. The CDR3 here is CASSIASGSYNEQFF. In DNA, the CDR3 is TGTGCCAGTAGTATAGCTAGCGGCTCCTACAATGAGCAGTTCTTC.

At least ten counts were recorded for this clonotype. This rearrangement joins TRBV6-1 to TRBJ2-7; D remains unclear. This CDR3 is 16 amino acids long. V shed 6 bases and J shed 7 bases, with 25 bases lying between them. CDR1 is MNHNS, CDR2 SASEGT, per germline. Written as DNA, the CDR3 is TGTGCCAGCAGAACCACGACCGAACACCGTGGCGGTGAGCAGTACTTC. Translated: CASRTTTEHRGGEQYF.

At least ten counts were recorded for this clonotype. The genes are TRBV6-1 and TRBJ2-1, with D tentatively TRBD1 (6 bases). This CDR3 is 17 amino acids long. The germline V gene has CDR1 MNHNS and CDR2 SASEGT. V was pared by 6 bases and J by 5 bases, with 23 bases between. The CDR3 DNA reads as TGTGCCAGCAGACAAAACCTTGGGGCAGGGGCGGACAATGAGCAGTTCTTC. It specifies CASRQNLGAGADNEQFF.

This clonotype was seen ten or more times. J is TRBJ1-2 and V is TRBV7-8; D is ambiguous. This CDR3 is built from 15 residues. V shed 0 bases and J shed 2 bases, with 10 bases lying between them. Per the germline V gene, CDR1 is SGHVS and CDR2 is FQNEAQ. For the CDR3, the DNA is TGTGCCAGCAGCTTAGCTTTGACGGCGAACTATGGCTACACCTTC. It is translated as CASSLALTANYGYTF.

This clonotype was detected only a few times. This sequence joins TRBV5-1 and TRBJ2-1; 7 nucleotides match TRBD2. The ends lost 0 bases at V and 16 bases at J; junction bases unmatched: 7. CDR3 length equals 12 residues. CDR1 is SGHRS and CDR2 is YFSETQ in the germline V gene. This CDR3 is CASSLDWTSLFF. CDR3 sequence (DNA): TGCGCCAGCAGCTTGGATTGGACTAGTCTATTCTTC.

The table lists this clonotype with many counts. This chain joins TRBV2 and TRBJ2-5, with D possibly matching TRBD2 (6 bases). V was trimmed by 2 bases and J by 4 bases, leaving 14 bases between them. The germline CDR1 and CDR2 sequences are SNHLY and FYNNEI. CDR3 size: 15 residues. The CDR3 DNA is TGTGCCAGCAGTGAACGGAGGGAGTTCGGAGAGACCCAGTACTTC. As protein: CASSERREFGETQYF.

In its sample, this clonotype was seen a few times. A read error may be the cause here, since a much bigger clone is one base away. The chain is built from TRBV27 and TRBJ2-7, with D unclear. Germline-derived CDR1 and CDR2 are MNHEY and SMNVEV (reference sequence). This CDR3 has 14 amino acids. Deletions cut 10 bases from V and 3 bases from J, with 19 bases between. This chain's CDR3 is CATRERSPYYEQYF. CDR3 nucleotide sequence: TGTGCCACCAGAGAACGCAGCCCCTACTACGAGCAGTACTTC.

The rearrangement uses TRBV5-1 and TRBJ2-5; 13 nucleotides match TRBD2. There are 16 residues in the CDR3. Germline V lookup: CDR1 SGHRS, CDR2 YFSETQ. J was trimmed by 4 bases and V by 0 bases; bases with no gene match: 3. The CDR3 reads CASSLERLAGGETQYF. The DNA for the CDR3 is TGCGCCAGCAGCTTGGAGAGACTAGCGGGAGGAGAGACCCAGTACTTC.

This clonotype occurred many times. The genes are TRBV2 and TRBJ2-6, with 8 positions matching TRBD1. CDR1 is SNHLY, CDR2 FYNNEI, per germline. Trimming removed 11 bases from V and 2 bases from J; junction bases left unmatched: 5. CDR3 length equals 14 residues. CDR3: CAGYRGAGANVLTF. The CDR3 DNA reads as TGTGCCGGATACAGGGGGGCTGGGGCCAACGTCCTGACTTTC.